This record concerns one T cell receptor beta chain sequence. One end of the junction varies from germline; a read error may be responsible. Germline CDR1 reads SGHDT; CDR2 reads YYEEEE. The CDR3 consists of 15 residues. TCRdb reanalysed the RT-PCR reads using MiXCR and keeps one entry per CDR3 protein. This sample has about 680,000 distinct CDR3 sequences, with approximately 15% found just once. The chain links TRBV5-6 to TRBJ1-1, with TRBD1 as a possible D gene (5 bases). Material: memory CD4+ T cells from blood. The TCR comes from a female donor in good health, serving as a healthy control. The CDR3 spells CASTLGRGSNTEAFF. The CDR3 bases are TGTGCCAGCACCTTGGGGAGGGGTTCAAACACTGAAGCTTTCTTT.